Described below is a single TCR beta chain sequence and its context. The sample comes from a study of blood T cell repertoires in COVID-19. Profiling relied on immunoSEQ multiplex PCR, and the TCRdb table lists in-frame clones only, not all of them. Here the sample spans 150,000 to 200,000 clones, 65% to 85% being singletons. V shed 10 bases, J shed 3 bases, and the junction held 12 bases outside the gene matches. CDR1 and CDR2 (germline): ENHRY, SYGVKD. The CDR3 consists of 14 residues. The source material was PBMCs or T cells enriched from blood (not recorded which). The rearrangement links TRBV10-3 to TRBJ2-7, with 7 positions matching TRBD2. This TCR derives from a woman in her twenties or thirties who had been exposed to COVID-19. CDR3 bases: TGTGCCACCCTCCCGGGGAGCGGGGACTACGAGCAGTACTTC. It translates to CATLPGSGDYEQYF.